Below are 30 T cell receptor beta chains sequenced from a single sample in a study of blood T cells in healthy people across ages. The use of a sample-barcoded 5' primer and a J-beta primer mix characterized a second PCR of roughly 6 to 12 cycles. TCRdb passed the 5' RACE reads through MiXCR, listing each CDR3 protein once. The profile covers about 1.8 million distinct CDR3 sequences, with 40% to 55% appearing a single time and less than 2.5% taken by the ten largest. What was sequenced was blood. The receptors were gathered from a middle-aged woman in good health.

The chain recombines TRBV28 with TRBJ1-2; weak D call: TRBD1 (6 bases). Between the trimmed V and J ends, which lost 8 bases and 8 bases, there was a span of 24 bases. The CDR3 is 15 amino acids. The germline V gene encodes CDR1 MDHEN and CDR2 SYDVKM. The CDR3 spells CASGTGSTGYLGYTF. CDR3 sequence (DNA): TGTGCCAGCGGAACCGGATCGACAGGCTACCTGGGCTACACCTTC.

The V gene is TRBV4-2, the J gene TRBJ2-3; TRBD1 agrees at 9 bases. V shed 2 bases and J 5 bases; nucleotides not matched to a gene: 11. Germline CDR1 and CDR2: LGHNA and YNFKEQ. The CDR3 is made up of 17 amino acids. In DNA form, the CDR3 reads TGTGCCAGCAGCCAAAATGCCGGGACAGGGCGAGGAGATACGCAGTATTTT. It encodes CASSQNAGTGRGDTQYF.

The V gene is TRBV7-8, the J gene TRBJ2-7; D tentatively fits TRBD1 or TRBD2 (5 bases each). The end of the DNA fits TRBJ2-5 better, so the J call may be wrong. This CDR3 comprises 16 residues. The germline gives CDR1 SGHVS, CDR2 FQNEAQ. CDR3 region: CASSLRRPGLGATQYF. The DNA for the CDR3 is TGTGCCAGCAGCTTAAGAAGGCCAGGGCTGGGAGCGACCCAGTACTTC.

The V and J genes are TRBV9 and TRBJ2-7, with TRBD2 as a possible D gene (6 bases). The CDR3 loop spans 14 amino acids. V dropped 3 bases and J dropped 2 bases, with 12 bases sitting between them. Germline CDR1 reads SGDLS; CDR2 reads YYNGEE. The CDR3 is CASSACREPYEQYF. DNA for the CDR3: TGTGCCAGCAGCGCTTGCCGGGAGCCCTACGAGCAGTACTTC. The full variable domain, rest sourced from reference TRBV9 and TRBJ2-7, is DSGVTQTPKHLITATGQRVTLRCSPRSGDLSVYWYQQSLDQGLQFLIQYYNGEERAKGNILERFSAQQFPDLHSELNLSSLELGDSALYFCASSACREPYEQYFGPGTRLTVT.

J is TRBJ2-1 and V is TRBV6-5; D perhaps matches TRBD1 (5 bases). There are 12 residues in the CDR3. V lost 6 bases and J 14 bases, leaving 17 bases between the germline ends. Germline V gives CDR1 MNHEY, CDR2 SVGAGI. CDR3 in DNA: TGTGCCAGCAGATCAAGCGACAGACGGGAGTTCTTC. Translated, it gives CASRSSDRREFF.

This clonotype has only a few counts. This chain joins TRBV4-3 and TRBJ2-3; perhaps TRBD2 as D (7 bases). This CDR3 contains 19 residues. Germline CDR1 and CDR2: LGHNA and YSLEER. V was clipped by 1 base and J by 2 bases, with 22 bases between them. The CDR3 DNA sequence: TGCGCCAGCAGCCAAGTCTCACCCTGGGGGGGGCTGTCCACAGATACGCAGTATTTT. It encodes CASSQVSPWGGLSTDTQYF.

In its sample, this clonotype was seen a few times. The chain links TRBV5-1 to TRBJ1-2; D is perhaps TRBD1 (5 bases). The CDR3 extends over 14 amino acids. Germline loops: CDR1 SGHRS, CDR2 YFSETQ. Trimming shortened V by 0 bases and J by 0 bases, and 6 bases separated the two germline ends. The CDR3 sequence: CASSLADTNYGYTF. The CDR3 nucleotides read TGCGCCAGCAGCTTGGCGGACACTAACTATGGCTACACCTTC.

This clonotype was counted a few times. The rearrangement uses TRBV6-5 and TRBJ2-4; 10 nucleotides line up with TRBD2. The J call may not be correct, given that the DNA end is closer to TRBJ2-5. CDR1 and CDR2 from the germline V gene are MNHEY and SVGAGI. This CDR3 is built from 16 residues. The CDR3 spells CASSYTMTSGQETQYF. The DNA for the CDR3 is TGTGCCAGCAGTTACACAATGACTAGCGGGCAAGAGACCCAGTACTTC.

The chain carries TRBV4-3 and TRBJ2-7, with D perhaps matching TRBD1 or TRBD2 (5 bases each). V shed 4 bases and J shed 10 bases, with 23 bases lying between them. Germline V CDR1 and CDR2: LGHNA, YSLEER. The CDR3 is 15 amino acids. The CDR3 DNA follows: TGCGCCAGCAGCCCAGGGCGACTAACTTCGAGGGCCCAGTACTTC. The encoded protein is CASSPGRLTSRAQYF.

Here the CDR3 reads CASSYSTRYTDTQYF. In DNA, the CDR3 is TGTGCCAGCAGTTACTCGACTCGCTACACAGATACGCAGTATTTT. The chain is built from TRBV6-5 and TRBJ2-3; D unresolved. Trimming cost V 0 bases and J 2 bases, with 9 bases left between them. The CDR3 length is 15 residues. Germline assignment: CDR1 MNHEY and CDR2 SVGAGI.

The chain recombines TRBV3-1 with TRBJ2-1; possibly TRBD2 for D (5 bases). The CDR3 is 14 residues long. The germline V gene encodes CDR1 LGHDT and CDR2 YNNKEL (reference sequence). V was trimmed by 4 bases and J by 2 bases, leaving 9 bases between them. This CDR3 reads CASSPKRAYNEQFF. DNA of the CDR3: TGTGCCAGCAGCCCCAAGAGGGCCTACAATGAGCAGTTCTTC.

The chain employs TRBV10-1 and TRBJ2-5, with 7 bases aligning to TRBD2. There are 13 residues in the CDR3. Germline CDR1 WNHNN, CDR2 SYGVQD (reference sequence). V shed 2 bases, J shed 4 bases, and the junction held 1 base outside the gene matches. The CDR3 loop is CASSETSAETQYF. The DNA of the CDR3 is TGCGCCAGCAGTGAGACTAGCGCAGAGACCCAGTACTTC.

This clonotype was picked up a small number of times. V and J are TRBV7-2 and TRBJ2-7; 7 positions agree with TRBD1. CDR3 length: 14 residues. The V and J ends lost 3 bases and 4 bases, in that order; junction bases with no gene match: 6. CDR1 is SGHTA and CDR2 is FQGNSA in the germline V gene. The CDR3 reads CASSLGDSRYEQYF. CDR3 in DNA: TGTGCCAGCAGCTTGGGGGACAGCCGTTACGAGCAGTACTTC.

This rearrangement joins TRBV7-9 to TRBJ2-7, with D perhaps matching TRBD1 (7 bases). V lost 6 bases, J lost 6 bases, and 15 bases lay in between. This CDR3 is built from 13 residues. Germline V gene data show CDR1 as SEHNR and CDR2 as FQNEAQ (reference sequence). CDR3: CASSQGGFSEQYF. DNA for the CDR3: TGTGCCAGCAGTCAGGGGGGCTTTAGCGAGCAGTACTTC.

The chain carries TRBV11-2 and TRBJ1-1, with D hard to call. Germline V lookup: CDR1 SGHAT, CDR2 FQNNGV. Trimming took off 7 bases at V and 9 bases at J, with 15 bases between the two ends. The CDR3 consists of 12 residues. The CDR3 region has the DNA TGTGCCAGCAACAAAGGTTTGGGAAAAGCTTTCTTT. It encodes CASNKGLGKAFF.

This clonotype appeared a few times. CDR3 region: CSARTGNTDTQYF. The CDR3 bases are TGCAGTGCTAGGACGGGGAACACAGATACGCAGTATTTT. The J gene is TRBJ2-3, the V gene TRBV20-1; a weak D match, TRBD2 (5 bases). Germline V gene lookup returns CDR1 DFQATT and CDR2 SNEGSKA (reference sequence). The CDR3 has 13 amino acids. V was pared by 3 bases and J by 2 bases, with 9 bases between.

This clonotype was seen at least ten times. The chain combines TRBV4-3 with TRBJ2-7; 9 bases fit TRBD1. Germline CDR1 and CDR2: LGHNA and YSLEER. This CDR3 has 14 residues. The V gene end was trimmed by 1 base and the J gene end by 3 bases; junction bases not matched to a gene: 1. The CDR3 coding sequence is TGCGCCAGCAGCCAAGGGACAGGGGACTACGAGCAGTACTTC. This sequence encodes CASSQGTGDYEQYF.

This CDR3 reads CASSLGGPGSPLHF. Here the CDR3 DNA reads TGTGCCAGCAGTTTAGGAGGGCCCGGTTCACCCCTCCACTTT. This chain connects TRBV28 to TRBJ1-6; D remains ambiguous. The germline V gene encodes CDR1 MDHEN and CDR2 SYDVKM. There are 14 residues in the CDR3. Between the trimmed V and J ends, which lost 2 bases and 9 bases, there was a span of 11 bases.

This clonotype was counted a few times. The genes are TRBV20-1 and TRBJ2-1, with D perhaps TRBD1 (6 bases). CDR1 is DFQATT, CDR2 SNEGSKA, per germline (reference sequence). The CDR3 spans 15 residues. V shed 0 bases and J shed 2 bases, with 11 bases lying between them. CDR3 nucleotide sequence: TGCAGTGCTAGAGATATGGCAGGGGCCTACAATGAGCAGTTCTTC. Translation: CSARDMAGAYNEQFF.

As to this clonotype: Its ends do not fully match the called genes, so a read error is possible. The chain employs TRBV7-2 and TRBJ2-3; the D gene is possibly TRBD1 (5 bases). The CDR3 sequence is 13 residues long. Germline values: CDR1 SGHTA, CDR2 FQGNSA. CDR3 nucleotides: TGTGCTAGCAGCTTAAGGACATCAGACACGCAGTATTTT. It translates to CASSLRTSDTQYF.

The chain couples TRBV6-5 to TRBJ1-6; TRBD1 might be the D (6 bases). The germline CDR1 and CDR2 sequences are MNHEY and SVGAGI. Trimming shortened V by 2 bases and J by 6 bases, and 14 bases separated the two germline ends. CDR3 length equals 16 residues. CDR3 loop: CASSYAAGHPNSPLHF. The CDR3 DNA follows: TGTGCCAGCAGTTACGCAGCGGGACATCCTAATTCACCCCTCCACTTT.

J is TRBJ2-3 and V is TRBV20-1; D not certain. CDR1 is DFQATT and CDR2 is SNEGSKA in the germline V gene (reference sequence). The V and J ends lost 1 base and 6 bases respectively, with 14 bases between them. This CDR3 is 14 amino acids long. The DNA of the CDR3 is TGCAGTGCTAGAGCTCCTAATCCATCTGATACGCAGTATTTT. Its translation: CSARAPNPSDTQYF.

This clonotype came up a few times. The CDR3 protein is CASSSPYRDRAYEQYF. CDR3 nucleotides: TGTGCCAGCAGTTCCCCGTACCGGGACAGGGCTTACGAGCAGTACTTC. The V and J genes are TRBV28 and TRBJ2-7; 9 nucleotides match TRBD1. Trimming at V came to 4 bases and at J to 4 bases, leaving 11 bases not matched to a gene. Germline V lookup: CDR1 MDHEN, CDR2 SYDVKM. The length of the CDR3 is 16 residues.

This clonotype was seen a handful of times. This chain connects TRBV5-1 to TRBJ2-7; D might be TRBD1 (6 bases). There are 13 residues in the CDR3. The germline CDR1 and CDR2 sequences are SGHRS and YFSETQ. Trimming took 1 base from V and 6 from J, leaving 11 bases between them. CDR3 in amino acids: CASSLIEGVEQYF. The CDR3 region has the DNA TGCGCCAGCAGCTTGATCGAGGGGGTCGAGCAGTACTTC.

The chain carries TRBV6-5 and TRBJ2-5; 9 bases map to TRBD1. The ends lost 4 bases at V and 3 bases at J; junction bases unmatched: 6. Germline V gene sequence: CDR1 MNHEY, CDR2 SVGAGI. The CDR3 is 15 residues long. CDR3 protein: CASSWDRDRKETQYF. Written as DNA, the CDR3 is TGTGCCAGCAGTTGGGACAGGGATCGAAAAGAGACCCAGTACTTC.

The V and J genes are TRBV20-1 and TRBJ2-5; TRBD2 agrees at 9 bases. The V gene end was trimmed by 6 bases and the J gene end by 2 bases; junction bases not matched to a gene: 16. Germline CDR1 DFQATT, CDR2 SNEGSKA (reference sequence). This CDR3 has 17 residues. This CDR3 is CSAQSRHLAGSQETQYF. The CDR3 DNA is TGCAGTGCCCAATCCCGCCATCTAGCGGGATCTCAAGAGACCCAGTACTTC.

The sample holds a few counts of this clonotype. This chain links TRBV7-2 with TRBJ2-5; TRBD1 aligns across 9 bases. Looked up from germline, CDR1 is SGHTA and CDR2 is FQGNSA. The CDR3 has 15 residues. Trimming removed 3 bases from V and 5 bases from J; junction bases left unmatched: 7. The CDR3 nucleotides are TGTGCCAGCAGCTTCGACAGGGGGAGGGAGGAGACCCAGTACTTC. It encodes CASSFDRGREETQYF.

This clonotype was detected a few times. This CDR3 reads CASRSAAKNIQYF. The CDR3 DNA reads as TGTGCCAGCAGAAGTGCGGCCAAAAACATTCAGTACTTC. The chain has TRBV27 and TRBJ2-4; the D is unclear. Germline values: CDR1 MNHEY, CDR2 SMNVEV (reference sequence). V dropped 6 bases and J dropped 1 base, with 7 bases sitting between them. The CDR3 sequence is 13 residues long.

The V gene is TRBV7-2, the J gene TRBJ2-7; 7 bases are shared with TRBD2. V gave up 4 bases and J gave up 1 base; unmatched junction bases: 7. The germline CDR1 and CDR2 sequences are SGHTA and FQGNSA. The CDR3 has 15 residues. Written as DNA, the CDR3 is TGTGCCAGCAGCTCGGGGGGACGGTATTCCTACGAGCAGTACTTC. Protein sequence: CASSSGGRYSYEQYF.

The chain employs TRBV27 and TRBJ2-5; 12 bases map to TRBD1. V dropped 3 bases and J dropped 5; count of bases not matched to a gene: 10. The CDR3 runs 17 residues. Germline V gene data show CDR1 as MNHEY and CDR2 as SMNVEV (reference sequence). As DNA, the CDR3 is TGTGCCAGCAGTTTTACGGGACAGGGGGCGAGGGCGGAGACCCAGTACTTC. Protein sequence: CASSFTGQGARAETQYF.